A single sample is the source of the 20 T cell receptor beta chains below, sequenced in a study of CD8+ T cells in alopecia areata. Isolated RNA was reverse transcribed into cDNA used as the sequencing template. Profiled with immunoSEQ multiplex PCR; TCRdb holds only in-frame clones, not every one. The data show over 150,000 clones, with roughly 59% seen just once and 1.5% to 2% held by the top ten. Sequenced here: CD4+ T cells sorted from blood, sampled at week 0. These receptors all stem from a human donor with alopecia areata.

The chain carries TRBV15 and TRBJ2-1, with 11 bases identical to TRBD2. CDR1 and CDR2 from the germline V gene are LNHNV and YYDKDF (reference sequence). J was trimmed by 9 bases and V by 0 bases; bases with no gene match: 7. The CDR3 runs 16 residues. CDR3 in amino acids: CATSRDAASGGSEQFF. As DNA, the CDR3 is TGTGCCACCAGCAGAGATGCGGCTAGCGGGGGGAGTGAGCAGTTCTTC. The variable domain in full, completed from reference TRBV15 and TRBJ2-1, reads DAMVIQNPRYQVTQFGKPVTLSCSQTLNHNVMYWYQQKSSQAPKLLFHYYDKDFNNEADTPDNFQSRRPNTSFCFLDIRSPGLGDTAMYLCATSRDAASGGSEQFFGPGTRLTVL.

The genes are TRBV29-1 and TRBJ2-7; tentative D call: TRBD1 (6 bases). Germline V gene lookup returns CDR1 SQVTM and CDR2 ANQGSEA. The CDR3 has 13 amino acids. Trimming stripped 3 bases from V and 6 bases from J, with 15 bases between. The CDR3 spells CSVDKQGSGEQYF. The CDR3 nucleotides read TGCAGCGTTGATAAACAGGGCTCTGGCGAGCAGTACTTC.

V is TRBV7-3 and J is TRBJ1-5; TRBD1 might be the D (5 bases). Germline V CDR1 and CDR2: SGHTA, FQGTGA. V lost 4 bases, J lost 7 bases, and 14 bases lay in between. The CDR3 is 14 residues long. In DNA, the CDR3 is TGTGCCAGCAGCTCCCAGGGCGGAGGCCAGCCCCAGCATTTT. Amino acids: CASSSQGGGQPQHF.

The chain is built from TRBV4-1 and TRBJ1-1; D is undetermined. Trimming removed 0 bases from V and 0 bases from J, with 11 bases in between. The CDR3 runs to 16 residues. Germline CDR1 reads MGHRA; CDR2 reads YSYEKL. The CDR3 DNA sequence: TGCGCCAGCAGCCAAGAGTGGAAGGCCGTGAACACTGAAGCTTTCTTT. Its protein product is CASSQEWKAVNTEAFF.

This clone was seen more than once but under ten times. This chain joins TRBV7-3 and TRBJ2-3; possible D gene TRBD2, 6 bases. The V end lost 2 bases, the J end lost 3 bases, and 21 bases lay between the germline ends. Germline V gene lookup returns CDR1 SGHTA and CDR2 FQGTGA. This CDR3 has 18 residues. CDR3 sequence: CASSLEPAGPFGTDTQYF. The DNA for the CDR3 is TGTGCCAGCAGCTTAGAGCCAGCGGGCCCTTTCGGGACAGATACGCAGTATTTT.

The chain joins TRBV29-1 to TRBJ1-2; D might be TRBD1 (6 bases). CDR1 and CDR2 (germline): SQVTM, ANQGSEA. The CDR3 runs 12 residues. The ends were cut back, 0 bases at V and 10 bases at J, with 12 bases in the middle. CDR3 in DNA: TGCAGCGTTGAAGAGAGGGACACCTACTACACCTTC. Amino acids: CSVEERDTYYTF.

This clone was counted once. Here the CDR3 DNA reads TGTGCCAGTAGTCTACGACTAGCGGGGGATGAGCAGTTCTTC. Translated, it gives CASSLRLAGDEQFF. The chain is built from TRBV19 and TRBJ2-1, with TRBD2 identical over 12 bases. The germline V gene encodes CDR1 LNHDA and CDR2 SQIVND (reference sequence). The CDR3 totals 14 residues. The V and J ends lost 5 bases and 8 bases, in that order; junction bases with no gene match: 4.

The chain is built from TRBV11-2 and TRBJ1-1; no reliable D call. Germline values: CDR1 SGHAT, CDR2 FQNNGV. The CDR3 sequence is 14 residues long. With 6 bases removed from V and 1 base from J, the gap between germline ends came to 12 bases. CDR3 protein: CASRGTVSNTEAFF. The CDR3 coding sequence is TGTGCCAGCAGGGGCACGGTATCGAACACTGAAGCTTTCTTT.

This clone was observed a few times. The chain recombines TRBV7-2 with TRBJ2-7, with D tentatively TRBD1 (6 bases). V lost 4 bases to trimming and J lost 5 bases, with 12 bases between them. This CDR3 region has 13 residues. Germline loops: CDR1 SGHTA, CDR2 FQGNSA. Here the CDR3 reads CASSSRTGHEQYF. The CDR3 DNA follows: TGTGCCAGCAGCTCCCGTACAGGGCACGAGCAGTACTTC.

This sequence joins TRBV11-2 and TRBJ1-4; 9 bases line up with TRBD1. The V gene end was trimmed by 5 bases and the J gene end by 7 bases; junction bases not matched to a gene: 8. This CDR3 spans 15 amino acids. The germline CDR1 and CDR2 sequences are SGHAT and FQNNGV. CDR3 DNA sequence: TGTGCCAGCAGCGGGACCGGGACAGGGTTTGAAAAACTGTTTTTT. Translation gives CASSGTGTGFEKLFF.

This chain connects TRBV14 to TRBJ2-5; D uncertain. This CDR3 contains 14 residues. V lost 6 bases and J 2 bases, leaving 13 bases between the germline ends. Germline values: CDR1 SGHDN, CDR2 FVKESK. The CDR3: CASSHGGLQETQYF. Here the CDR3 DNA reads TGTGCCAGCAGTCATGGTGGGTTGCAAGAGACCCAGTACTTC.

This clone was observed a single time. The chain couples TRBV6-6 to TRBJ1-5; no clear D. This CDR3 is built from 15 residues. Trimming pared 6 bases from V and 1 base from J, leaving 13 bases between. Germline values: CDR1 MNHNY, CDR2 SVGAGI (reference sequence). As DNA, the CDR3 is TGTGCCAGCAGACCCAGTCCGGGGAGCAATCAGCCCCAGCATTTT. The encoded protein is CASRPSPGSNQPQHF.

The chain links TRBV11-2 to TRBJ2-7; 7 bases align to TRBD1. After removal of 6 bases from V and 7 bases from J, the junction contained 12 bases not matched to a gene. CDR1 SGHAT and CDR2 FQNNGV come from the germline V gene. This CDR3 is built from 14 residues. CDR3 DNA sequence: TGTGCCAGCAGGGGGACAGCCTCAATGGGGGAGCAGTACTTC. Translation: CASRGTASMGEQYF.

CDR3 sequence (DNA): TGCGCCAGCAGCTCCGGGAGCTCCTACAATGAGCAGTTCTTC. It encodes CASSSGSSYNEQFF. The chain recombines TRBV5-1 with TRBJ2-1; perhaps TRBD2 as D (6 bases). The CDR3 has 14 residues. Trimming removed 3 bases from V and 0 bases from J, with 7 bases in between. Germline loops: CDR1 SGHRS, CDR2 YFSETQ.

V usage is TRBV29-1 and J usage is TRBJ1-2; weak D call: TRBD1 (5 bases). V was trimmed by 7 bases and J by 7 bases, leaving 19 bases between them. CDR3 length: 13 residues. The germline gives CDR1 SQVTM, CDR2 ANQGSEA. The CDR3: CSARTSEESGYTF. Written as DNA, the CDR3 is TGCAGCGCACGGACATCCGAAGAAAGTGGCTACACCTTC.

In this sample, this clone turned up a few times. The chain joins TRBV5-4 to TRBJ2-1; D gene unclear. V was clipped by 1 base and J by 2 bases, with 10 bases between them. Per germline, CDR1 SGHNT and CDR2 YYREEE (reference sequence). The CDR3 is 15 residues long. The CDR3 DNA reads as TGTGCCAGCAGCTTGTCTCCCCAACCCTACAATGAGCAGTTCTTC. It specifies CASSLSPQPYNEQFF. The full variable domain, its missing parts supplied by reference TRBV5-4 and TRBJ2-1, is ETGVTQSPTHLIKTRGQQVTLRCSSQSGHNTVSWYQQALGQGPQFIFQYYREEENGRGNFPPRFSGLQFPNYSSELNVNALELDDSALYLCASSLSPQPYNEQFFGPGTRLTVL.

The V gene is TRBV9, the J gene TRBJ1-4, with D perhaps TRBD1 (5 bases). Germline-derived CDR1 and CDR2 are SGDLS and YYNGEE. This CDR3 is 14 amino acids long. V lost 2 bases, J lost 7 bases, and 12 bases lay in between. Here the CDR3 DNA reads TGTGCCAGCAGCGTGTCCAGGGTGGGTGAAAAACTGTTTTTT. As protein: CASSVSRVGEKLFF.

V gene TRBV29-1 combines with J gene TRBJ1-5; a possible D gene is TRBD1 (5 bases). Germline assignment: CDR1 SQVTM and CDR2 ANQGSEA. Deletions cut 6 bases from V and 6 bases from J, with 18 bases between. This CDR3 spans 14 amino acids. Written as DNA, the CDR3 is TGCAGCGTCCCCGGGACGATGGAAGGTCAGCCCCAGCATTTT. It encodes CSVPGTMEGQPQHF.

In DNA form, the CDR3 reads TGTGCCAGCAGTCGGCGAATGGGTTACGAGCAGTACTTC. Translated, it gives CASSRRMGYEQYF. The chain couples TRBV25-1 to TRBJ2-7, with D unresolved. Germline V lookup: CDR1 MGHDK, CDR2 SYGVNS. This CDR3 contains 13 residues. V shed 5 bases and J shed 4 bases, with 12 bases lying between them.

V gene TRBV2 combines with J gene TRBJ2-5, with D hard to call. The V gene lost 4 bases and the J gene lost 5 bases, with 5 bases spanning the gap. Germline-derived CDR1 and CDR2 are SNHLY and FYNNEI. CDR3 size: 11 residues. The CDR3 loop is CASSGMETQYF. The CDR3 DNA follows: TGTGCCAGCAGTGGAATGGAGACCCAGTACTTC.